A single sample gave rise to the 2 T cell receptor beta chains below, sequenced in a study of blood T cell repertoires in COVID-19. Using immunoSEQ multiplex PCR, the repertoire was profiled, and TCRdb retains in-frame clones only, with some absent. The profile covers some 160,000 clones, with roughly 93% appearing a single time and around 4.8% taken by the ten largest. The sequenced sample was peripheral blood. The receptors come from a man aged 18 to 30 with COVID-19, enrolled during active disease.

DNA for the CDR3: TGTGCCAGCAGCTTAATGGCGGGACAGGGGGGACTAGCGGAGAACACCGGGGAGCTGTTTTTT. The encoded protein is CASSLMAGQGGLAENTGELFF. The chain joins TRBV13 to TRBJ2-2, with D possibly called TRBD1 or TRBD2 (11 bases each). Germline CDR1 reads PRHDT; CDR2 reads FYEKMQ (reference sequence). Trimming shortened V by 2 bases and J by 1 base, and 26 bases separated the two germline ends. CDR3 length equals 21 residues.

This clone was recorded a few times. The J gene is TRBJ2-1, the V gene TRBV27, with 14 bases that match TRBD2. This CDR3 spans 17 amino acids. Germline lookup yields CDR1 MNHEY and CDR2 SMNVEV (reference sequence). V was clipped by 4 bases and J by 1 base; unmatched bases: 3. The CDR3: CASSSGTSGSSYNEQFF. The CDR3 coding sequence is TGTGCCAGCAGTTCTGGGACTAGCGGGAGTTCCTACAATGAGCAGTTCTTC.